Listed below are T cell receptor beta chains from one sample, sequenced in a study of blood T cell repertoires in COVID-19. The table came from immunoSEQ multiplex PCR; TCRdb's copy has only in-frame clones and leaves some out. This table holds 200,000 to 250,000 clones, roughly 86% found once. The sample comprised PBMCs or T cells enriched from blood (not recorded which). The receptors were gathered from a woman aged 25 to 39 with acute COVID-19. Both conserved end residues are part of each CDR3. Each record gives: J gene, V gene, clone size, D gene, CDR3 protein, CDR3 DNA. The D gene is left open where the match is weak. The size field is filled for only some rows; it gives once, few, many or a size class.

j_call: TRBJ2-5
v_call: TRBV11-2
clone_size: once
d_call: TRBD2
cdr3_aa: CASSPGWLAGPQETQYF
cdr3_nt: TGTGCCAGCAGCCCGGGGTGGCTAGCGGGGCCCCAAGAGACCCAGTACTTC

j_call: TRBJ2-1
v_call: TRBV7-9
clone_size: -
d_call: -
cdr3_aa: CASSLDSNEQFF
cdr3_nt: TGTGCCAGCAGCTTAGACAGCAATGAGCAGTTCTTC

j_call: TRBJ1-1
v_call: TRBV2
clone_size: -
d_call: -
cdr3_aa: CASKPGLADTEAFF
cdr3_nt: TGTGCCAGCAAACCAGGGCTGGCGGACACTGAAGCTTTCTTT

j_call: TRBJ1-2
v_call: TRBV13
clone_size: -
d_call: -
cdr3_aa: CASSSPGGSDGYTF
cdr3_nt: TGTGCCAGCAGTTCTCCGGGGGGTTCAGATGGCTACACCTTC

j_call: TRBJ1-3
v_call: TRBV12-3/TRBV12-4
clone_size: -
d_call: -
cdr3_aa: CASSTGYGNTIYF
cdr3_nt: TGTGCCAGCAGCACAGGGTACGGAAACACCATATATTTT

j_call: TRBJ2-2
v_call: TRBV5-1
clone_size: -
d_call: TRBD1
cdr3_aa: CASRTGVQTGELFF
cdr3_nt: TGCGCCAGCAGGACAGGGGTGCAAACCGGGGAGCTGTTTTTT

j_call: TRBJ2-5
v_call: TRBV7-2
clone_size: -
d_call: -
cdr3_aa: CASSLARDYKETQYF
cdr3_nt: TGTGCCAGCAGCTTAGCGCGCGACTACAAAGAGACCCAGTACTTC

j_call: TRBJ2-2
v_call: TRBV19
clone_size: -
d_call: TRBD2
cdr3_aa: CARPTSGGSNTGELFF
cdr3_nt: TGTGCCAGGCCCACTAGCGGGGGGTCGAACACCGGGGAGCTGTTTTTT

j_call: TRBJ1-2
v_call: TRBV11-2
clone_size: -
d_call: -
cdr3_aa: CASSLDGYRGYTF
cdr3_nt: TGTGCCAGCAGCTTAGATGGCTACAGAGGCTACACCTTC

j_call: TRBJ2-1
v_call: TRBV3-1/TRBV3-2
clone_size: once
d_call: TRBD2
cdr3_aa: CASSQDRLAGDNEQFF
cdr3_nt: TGTGCCAGCAGCCAAGATCGACTAGCGGGGGACAATGAGCAGTTCTTC

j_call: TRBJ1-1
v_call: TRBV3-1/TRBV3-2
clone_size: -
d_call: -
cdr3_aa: CASSPYRVTNTEAFF
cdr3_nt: TGTGCCAGCAGCCCCTACAGGGTCACGAACACTGAAGCTTTCTTT

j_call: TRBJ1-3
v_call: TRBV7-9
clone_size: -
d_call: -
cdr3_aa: CASSESSGNTIYF
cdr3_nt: TGTGCCAGCAGCGAGAGTTCTGGAAACACCATATATTTT

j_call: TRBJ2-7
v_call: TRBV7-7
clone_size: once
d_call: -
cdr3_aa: CASSLTGGSSDEQYF
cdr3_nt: TGTGCTAGCAGCTTAACGGGGGGCTCTTCCGACGAGCAGTACTTC

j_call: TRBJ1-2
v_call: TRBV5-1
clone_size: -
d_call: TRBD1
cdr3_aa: CASSSSTGRGYTF
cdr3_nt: TGCGCCAGCAGTTCATCGACAGGGCGCGGCTACACCTTC

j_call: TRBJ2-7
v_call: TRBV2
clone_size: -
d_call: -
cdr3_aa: CASGQISYEQYF
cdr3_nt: TGTGCCAGTGGACAAATTTCCTACGAGCAGTACTTC

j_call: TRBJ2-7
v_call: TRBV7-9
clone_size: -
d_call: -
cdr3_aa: CASSPMKAEAYYEQYF
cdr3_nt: TGTGCCAGCAGCCCAATGAAAGCGGAGGCCTACTACGAGCAGTACTTC

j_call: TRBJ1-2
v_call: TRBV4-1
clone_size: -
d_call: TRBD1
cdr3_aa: CASSQAARTGEYGYTF
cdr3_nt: TGCGCCAGCAGCCAAGCTGCTAGGACAGGGGAATATGGCTACACCTTC

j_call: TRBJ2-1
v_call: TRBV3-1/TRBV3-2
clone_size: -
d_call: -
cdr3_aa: CASSHLIRGAQNEQFF
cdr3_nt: TGTGCCAGCAGCCATCTCATCCGGGGGGCGCAGAATGAGCAGTTCTTC

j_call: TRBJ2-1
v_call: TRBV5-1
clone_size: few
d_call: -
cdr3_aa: CASSLDGAGEWNEQFF
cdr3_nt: TGCGCCAGCAGCTTGGATGGGGCAGGGGAGTGGAATGAGCAGTTCTTC

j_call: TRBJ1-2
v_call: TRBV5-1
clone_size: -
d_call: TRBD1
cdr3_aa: CASSDLPGQGATGGYTF
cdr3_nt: TGCGCCAGCAGCGACCTTCCGGGACAGGGGGCGACTGGTGGCTACACCTTC

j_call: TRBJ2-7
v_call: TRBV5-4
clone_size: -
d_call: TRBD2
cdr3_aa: CASSLGMGGLDYEQYF
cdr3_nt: TGTGCCAGCAGCTTGGGGATGGGAGGGCTGGACTACGAGCAGTACTTC

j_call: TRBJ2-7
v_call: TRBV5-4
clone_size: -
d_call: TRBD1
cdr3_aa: CASSLGTGENEQYF
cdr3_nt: TGTGCCAGCAGCTTGGGGACAGGGGAGAACGAGCAGTACTTC

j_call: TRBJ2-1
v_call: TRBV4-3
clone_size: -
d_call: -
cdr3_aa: CASSQVGGEIYNEQFF
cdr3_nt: TGCGCCAGCAGCCAAGTTGGGGGCGAGATCTACAATGAGCAGTTCTTC

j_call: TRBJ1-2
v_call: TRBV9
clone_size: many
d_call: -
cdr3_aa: CASSVAGDTNYGYTF
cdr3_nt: TGTGCCAGCAGCGTAGCCGGGGACACTAACTATGGCTACACCTTC

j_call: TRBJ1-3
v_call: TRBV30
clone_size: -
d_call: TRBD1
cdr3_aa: CAWKGRAGGLPSSGNTIYF
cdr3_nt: TGTGCCTGGAAAGGTAGGGCAGGGGGCCTTCCTAGCTCTGGAAACACCATATATTTT

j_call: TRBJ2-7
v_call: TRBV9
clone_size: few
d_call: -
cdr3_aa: CASSVAGLEDEQYF
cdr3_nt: TGTGCCAGCAGCGTAGCGGGCCTGGAGGACGAGCAGTACTTC